This T cell receptor beta chain was sequenced in a study of relationships among human T cell subsets (dated by TCRdb to the early 2010s). Study-wide context: Sequencing was performed on eight distinct blood T cell populations: pan T, CD8 cytotoxic, regulatory, Th1, Th2, naive plus transitional, activated and memory cells. The paper's findings and limits, for the study overall: No statistically significant differences in V, D and J usage, CDR3 length or N-nucleotide additions were observed among the seven subsets. The substantial sharing of CDR3s among Th1, Th2 and regulatory T cells was interpreted as suggesting that cell fate choices are stochastic. A CD4+CD8+ double-positive population could not be ruled out by the bead-based sorting. Over 50% of CD8+ cytotoxic sequences were found to belong to clones with over 100 reads, whereas few such clones were observed in the regulatory and Th2 subsets.

Starting from positively selected CD4+ cells, anti-CD25 beads were used to select CD4+CD25+ regulatory T cells. Miltenyi superparamagnetic beads coated with subset-specific monoclonal antibodies were used for isolation of the T cell subsets. Every T cell population came from peripheral blood. Ficoll separation of whole blood yielded mononuclear cells, and anti-CD14 microbeads were then used to deplete the monocytes. Isolated cell populations were immediately resuspended in RNAprotect reagent. Comments on this clonotype: No cognate antigen has been identified for it. The record has no base qualities; no much larger clone is one base away.

The method was multiplex PCR. The instrument was a 454 GS FLX. TCR alpha and beta CDR3 regions were amplified from mRNA by semiquantitative ARM-PCR. ARM-PCR used tagged nested gene-specific primers, after which communal superprimers carried out exponential amplification. Nested primers were removed by exonuclease before the second amplification round on first-round PCR products. The amplicons were sequenced on the 454 platform, which can rapidly sequence millions of DNA fragments without cloning bias. An effective read was defined as a read mappable to both V and J germline segments. In the source study's methods: IRmap was used to assign reads to germline V, D and J segments, and IRmap relies on pyromap, a Smith-Waterman modification adapted to 454 sequencing errors. D-beta assignments were filtered with cutoffs set at the 99th percentile of alignment scores obtained from simulated random sequences. The amino acids between the conserved V-segment Y[YFLI]C motif and the J-segment [FW]GXGT motif were defined as CDR3. Repertoire diversity was estimated with a compound Poisson process model previously applied to large-scale EST data. A procedure for detecting cross-contamination was applied so that sample contamination could be argued against as the origin of shared CDR3s. TCRdb reran the public reads through fastp at Q25 and MiXCR, keeping productive beta chains. Rows merge per CDR3 protein into single entries with the most common DNA and genes. The V and J calls, along with clone size, are taken from TCRdb and not from the paper's own processing. The sample includes fewer than 15,000 distinct CDR3 sequences, with 60% observed a single time. In total, the top ten clones hold 2.1% of the sample.

From the cysteine up to the phenylalanine, the CDR3 has a length of 12 residues. The entry retains the CDR3 DNA only, 36 bases that are in frame from base 1. In the germline V gene (reference sequence), CDR1 corresponds to GTSNPN and CDR2 to SVGIG. The trim is 2 bases for V and 7 bases for J, with a gap of 11 bases between the germline ends. This sequence uses TRBV30 and TRBJ1-2; possibly the D gene is TRBD1, per 6 matching bases. This clonotype was sampled from a man aged 40-49 years in good health. The sample was Tregs sorted from blood. CDR3 reads: CAWSPGEAGYTF. The nucleotide sequence is given as TGTGCCTGGAGTCCAGGGGAAGCTGGCTACACCTTC.